This T cell receptor (beta chain) was sequenced for a study of Graves' ophthalmopathy and Graves' hyperthyroidism (dated 2018 in TCRdb). Turning to the overall study: Peripheral blood was collected at initial diagnosis, prior to any treatment. In total, some 130 blood samples were TCR-sequenced: 43 ophthalmopathy, 75 hyperthyroidism and about 17 hyperthyroidism-to-ophthalmopathy patients. In six hyperthyroidism patients, T-cell repertoires of thyroid tissue and blood were compared. The approximately 100 discovery patients were divided at random into training and test sets in a 7:3 ratio. Following sampling, methimazole starting at 30 mg daily was administered to hyperthyroidism patients, and high-dose intravenous methylprednisolone was administered to ophthalmopathy patients. To explore V-J signatures that distinguish ophthalmopathy from hyperthyroidism, a discovery set of 100 patients was enrolled, made up of around 44 with ophthalmopathy and some 60 with stable hyperthyroidism. An independent validation cohort was composed of 18 to 20 hyperthyroidism patients and about 17 patients who later progressed from hyperthyroidism to ophthalmopathy. To tell Graves' ophthalmopathy apart from Graves' hyperthyroidism, and to predict which patients would progress to ophthalmopathy, the study relied on TCR beta repertoire signatures.

Results and caveats for the whole study, not just this receptor: Ophthalmopathy was separated from stable hyperthyroidism by the 13-signature model with about 89% sensitivity and around 81% specificity in cross-validation and with 80%/75% in the test set. No statistical method was used to predetermine the sample size, and group allocation was not hidden from the investigators. In validation, the model predicted ophthalmopathy progression with about 70% sensitivity and 72.22% specificity; 12 predicted patients were CT-confirmed with GO in a median of approximately six months. Most of the expanded thyroid clonotypes with a frequency above 0.001 were also detected in blood, and it was suggested that the thyroid immune response may be reflected by blood repertoires.

As to this clonotype: Its specific antigen is unknown. One end of the junction fails to match germline, which may point to a read error.

TCR beta CDR3 regions were amplified from RNA transcripts for repertoire sequencing. The first round was an RT-PCR using HTBI primers with the Qiagen OneStep RT-PCR kit, and this first round was followed by a second-round multiplex PCR, then size selection and purification. Sequencing of the libraries was carried out on an Illumina HiSeq2000 in paired-end mode with 100 bp reads. On the authors' methods: SOAPnuke was used to process the reads, removing any read that contained adapters or uncalled bases, had a mean Phred below 15, or lacked an exact match to the constant primer or identifier. High-quality paired reads were merged with COPE v1.2.5. Each unique nucleotide sequence was treated as a clonotype, and MiTCR v1.1 was used to align the clonotypes to the IMGT TRB V, D and J references. Analysis was restricted to V-J combinations with a frequency above 0.0001, which covered roughly 99% of repertoires. For each V-J combination, a TCR clonal expansion and chaos score was defined as F50 clonal expansion divided by the chaos observed in the TCRdist matrix. Welch's t-statistics and random forest were used to narrow the features down to roughly twelve V-J combinations, which were then fed into a naive Bayes classifier. Thyroid-blood repertoire similarity was quantified with the Morisita-Horn index. The public sequencing data were trimmed at Q25 with fastp and processed into clonotypes with MiXCR by TCRdb, which kept only in-frame beta chains. Every distinct CDR3 protein forms one entry, paired with its most common genes and DNA. It is TCRdb's table, rather than the study itself, that gives the V and J calls and clone size. For this sample the table gives about 500,000 distinct CDR3 sequences, of which around 14% were detected only once. The ten largest clones add up to 9.5% to 10% of the sample.

Patients with ophthalmopathy had moderately to severely active disease, with a Clinical Activity Score of 3 or more, a NOSPECS grade of 4 or more, and a disease duration of less than 3 months. Patients were excluded if they had other autoimmune diseases, uncontrolled infections, pregnancy or lactation. Clinical symptoms, serum thyroxine, TRAb, thyroid ultrasound and orbital computed tomography formed the basis of the diagnosis. Using Ficoll-Paque density gradient centrifugation, PBMCs were isolated from 9.5 to 10 ml of fresh peripheral blood. Total RNA was extracted using Trizol reagent, and RNA quality was checked on an Agilent 2100 Bioanalyzer. The CDR3 numbers 18 residues from cysteine through phenylalanine. Only the CDR3 part of the read is kept: 54 bases, read in frame from the first base.

The chain uses TRBV12-3 or TRBV12-4 and TRBJ2-2, and 10 junctional nucleotides match TRBD2. The sequenced sample consisted of blood. The clonotype comes from a woman between 25 and 40 years old with Graves' ophthalmopathy. Donor details come from another sample of the same person, matched by shared clones. The CDR3 reads CASSLKRGGILNTGELCF. The DNA sequence follows: TGTGCCAGCAGTTTAAAGCGGGGGGGAATCCTGAACACCGGGGAGCTGTGTTTT.